This T cell receptor (beta chain) was profiled in a study of blood T cell repertoires in COVID-19. Study summary: Sample material is recorded as cDNA or gDNA derived from T cells, B-cell-depleted T cells, or PBMCs.

Assay used: immunoSEQ multiplex PCR; TCRdb lists only in-frame clones, some missing. This table holds over 250,000 clones, 85% to 90% found once. Cohort assignment relied on participant-reported clinical history. Recovery meant two consecutive negative NP/OP PCR tests, professional clearance, or resolved symptoms. Between the trimmed V and J ends, which lost 2 bases and 0 bases, there was a span of 11 bases. Germline loops: CDR1 SGDLS, CDR2 YYNGEE. The CDR3 loop spans 16 amino acids. Sequencing used PBMCs or T cells enriched from blood (not recorded which). The chain recombines TRBV9 with TRBJ2-2; a possible D gene is TRBD1 (6 bases). This TCR came from a woman aged 18-29 years who had recovered from COVID-19. The CDR3 nucleotides read TGTGCCAGCAGCGTTCGGGACACAGCGAACACCGGGGAGCTGTTTTTT. This codes for CASSVRDTANTGELFF.